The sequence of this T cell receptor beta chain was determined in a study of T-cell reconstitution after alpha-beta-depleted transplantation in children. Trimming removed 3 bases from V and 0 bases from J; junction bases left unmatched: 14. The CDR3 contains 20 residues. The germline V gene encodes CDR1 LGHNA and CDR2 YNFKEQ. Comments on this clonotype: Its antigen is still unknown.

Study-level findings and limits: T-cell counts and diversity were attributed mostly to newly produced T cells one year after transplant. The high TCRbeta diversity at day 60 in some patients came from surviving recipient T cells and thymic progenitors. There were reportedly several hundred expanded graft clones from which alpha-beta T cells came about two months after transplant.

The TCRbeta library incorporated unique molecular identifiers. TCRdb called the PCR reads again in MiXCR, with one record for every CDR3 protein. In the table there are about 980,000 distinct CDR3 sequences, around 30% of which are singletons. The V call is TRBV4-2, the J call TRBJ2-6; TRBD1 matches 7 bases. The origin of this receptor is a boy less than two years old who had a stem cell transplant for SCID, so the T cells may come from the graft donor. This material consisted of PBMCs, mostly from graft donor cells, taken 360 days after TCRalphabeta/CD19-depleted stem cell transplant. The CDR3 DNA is TGTGCCAGCAGCCAGGGTCTGACAGGGAGCTTTACCTCTGGGGCCAACGTCCTGACTTTC. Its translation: CASSQGLTGSFTSGANVLTF.